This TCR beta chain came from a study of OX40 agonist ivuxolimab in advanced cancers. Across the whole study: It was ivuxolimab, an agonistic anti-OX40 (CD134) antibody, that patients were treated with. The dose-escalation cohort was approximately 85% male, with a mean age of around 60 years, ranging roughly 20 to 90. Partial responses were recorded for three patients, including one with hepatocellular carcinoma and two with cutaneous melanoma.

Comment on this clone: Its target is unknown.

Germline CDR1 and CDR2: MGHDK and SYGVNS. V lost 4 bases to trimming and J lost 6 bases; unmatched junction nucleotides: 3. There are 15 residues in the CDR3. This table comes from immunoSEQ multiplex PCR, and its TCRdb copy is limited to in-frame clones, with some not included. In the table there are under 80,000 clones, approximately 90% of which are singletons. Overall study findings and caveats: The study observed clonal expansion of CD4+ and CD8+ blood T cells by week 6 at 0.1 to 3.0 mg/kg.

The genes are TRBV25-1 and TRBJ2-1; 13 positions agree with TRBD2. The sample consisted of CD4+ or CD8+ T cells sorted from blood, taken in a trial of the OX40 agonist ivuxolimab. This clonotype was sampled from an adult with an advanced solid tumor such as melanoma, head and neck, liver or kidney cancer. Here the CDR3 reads CASSARTSGSNEQFF. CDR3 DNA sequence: TGTGCCAGCAGTGCACGGACTAGCGGGAGCAATGAGCAGTTCTTC.